Given below is one T cell receptor beta chain in context. Its binding antigen is unknown. There are no base qualities to consult, and no much larger clone falls within one base. The treatment or condition label, read with the paper, signifies: oral pan-JAK inhibitor, 5-10 mg twice daily. Lesional scalp punch biopsies and peripheral blood were obtained from alopecia areata patients. After PBMCs were isolated by density centrifugation and stained for CD3, CD4 and CD8, a FACSAria was used to sort CD4+ and CD8+ T cells. Library creation used the immunoSEQ multiplex PCR assay. For TCR sequencing, RNA was extracted from every sample and reverse transcribed into cDNA to serve as template. First-strand cDNA was synthesized using SuperScript III with a 2:1 mix of oligo-dT and random hexamers. A synthetic immune receptor repertoire was used to assess amplification bias, and residual bias was removed computationally. The paper's data handling went like this. Raw reads were preprocessed to remove errors, and CDR3 was defined by IMGT conventions from the conserved cysteine to phenylalanine. Clonality was computed by normalizing Shannon entropy by log2 of the number of productive unique TCRs and subtracting the result from 1. CD4 or CD8 identity of scalp clones was inferred by cross-referencing scalp TCRbeta sequences with sorted blood CD4 and CD8 repertoires. TCRdb's version of the immuneACCESS table is confined to in-frame rearrangements and falls short of the full clone set. An unresolved V gene accounts for under half of the shortfall where checked; the remainder is of unknown origin. The D gene and trimming were derived from the DNA, and the V and J assignments and clone size from that table. In this sample the table shows approximately 180,000 clones, roughly 60% of which occur a single time. The ten largest account for about 1.3% of the sample.

The record originates from a study of CD8+ T cells in alopecia areata listed by TCRdb under 2018. Looking at the study overall: Treated patients were enrolled in an open-label pilot trial of oral tofacitinib, 5 to 10 mg twice daily, for moderate-to-severe alopecia areata. Tofacitinib was administered for 6 to 18 months, and 6 months of follow-up off drug were then conducted to assess delayed response and recurrence. Disease severity in treated patients was measured with the SALT score, which quantifies the percentage of affected scalp surface area. High-throughput TCRbeta sequencing was used to examine T cell clonal expansion in alopecia areata in both the C3H/HeJ mouse model and human patients. In humans, TCRbeta sequencing was performed on scalp tissue and on sorted CD4+ and CD8+ peripheral blood T cells from healthy controls and from patients with patchy or totalis/universalis alopecia areata. Patients on tofacitinib were biopsied at baseline and after 4 and 24 weeks of treatment, and several of the patients also had a later scalp biopsy. Scalp clonality was compared across normal scalp (n=4), patchy alopecia areata scalp (n=8), and alopecia totalis/universalis scalp (n=8). RNA was extracted with the PAXgene miRNA kit for fixed scalp, the miRNeasy kit for PBMCs, and the RNeasy kit for mouse skin. TCRbeta CDR3 regions were amplified by immunoSEQ multiplex PCR with 35 Vbeta forward and 13 Jbeta reverse primers. Study-wide conclusions, independent of this receptor: Unlike mouse skin, where gammadelta T cells dominate, normal human skin contains resident alphabeta T cells that get sequenced too, which complicates analysis of the scalp TCR repertoire. Shared TCR sequences between patients were less evident than in mice, which may be partly attributable to HLA diversity in the patient population. Because the treated cohort was small and had only one nonresponder, larger studies are needed to examine links between baseline CD8+ expansion and response. Many expanded lesional clones persisted in scalp and blood during tofacitinib treatment, which may partly explain relapse after stopping treatment. Tofacitinib significantly decreased scalp clonality and the number of expanded CD8+ clones among the top 100 scalp clones. Compared with normal scalp, lesional scalp had higher clonality and more expanded CD8+ clones, particularly in alopecia totalis/universalis, a pattern that suggests antigenic drive.

The junction carries 9 bases between V and J, which are trimmed by 3 bases and 5 bases respectively. From the germline V gene, CDR1 is KGHSH and CDR2 is LQKENI. The CDR3, from cysteine to phenylalanine, totals 13 residues. The read is trimmed to its CDR3 DNA, 39 bases read in frame from base 1. The TCR was taken from a human donor with alopecia areata. Material: CD4+ T cells sorted from blood, obtained at approximately week 50, from a patient treated with tofacitinib. The chain is assembled from TRBV18 and TRBJ2-3, with the D assignment possibly TRBD1 or TRBD2, given 5 matching bases for each. This receptor carries the CDR3 CASSPRGEDTQYF. The nucleotides read TGTGCCAGCTCACCCCGAGGGGAAGATACGCAGTATTTT.